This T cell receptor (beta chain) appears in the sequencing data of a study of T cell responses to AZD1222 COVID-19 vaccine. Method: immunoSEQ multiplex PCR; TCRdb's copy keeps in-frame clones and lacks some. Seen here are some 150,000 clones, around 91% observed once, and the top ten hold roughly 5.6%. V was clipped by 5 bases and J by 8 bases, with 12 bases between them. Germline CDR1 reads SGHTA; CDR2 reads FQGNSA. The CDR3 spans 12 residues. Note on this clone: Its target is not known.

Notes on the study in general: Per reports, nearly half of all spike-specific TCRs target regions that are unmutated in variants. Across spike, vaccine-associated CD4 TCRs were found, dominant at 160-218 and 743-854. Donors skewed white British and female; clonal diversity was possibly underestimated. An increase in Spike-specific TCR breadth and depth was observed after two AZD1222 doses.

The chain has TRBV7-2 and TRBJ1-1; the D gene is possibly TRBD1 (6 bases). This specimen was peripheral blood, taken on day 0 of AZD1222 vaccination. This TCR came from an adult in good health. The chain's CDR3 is CASSPRTGEAFF. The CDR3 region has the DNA TGTGCCAGCAGCCCGCGAACAGGGGAAGCTTTCTTT.